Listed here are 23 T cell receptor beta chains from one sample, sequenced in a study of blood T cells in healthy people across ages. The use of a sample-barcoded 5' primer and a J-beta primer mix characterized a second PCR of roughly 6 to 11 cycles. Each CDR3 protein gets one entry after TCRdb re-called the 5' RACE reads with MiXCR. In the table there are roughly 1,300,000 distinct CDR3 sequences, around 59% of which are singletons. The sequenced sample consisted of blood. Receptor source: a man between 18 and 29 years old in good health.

This CDR3 reads CASRVGRDRLYGYTF. In DNA, the CDR3 is TGTGCCAGCAGGGTGGGACGGGACAGGCTTTATGGCTACACCTTC. J is TRBJ1-2 and V is TRBV27; 8 bases align to TRBD1. CDR3 length: 15 amino acids. V dropped 6 bases and J dropped 5; count of bases not matched to a gene: 11. Germline lookup yields CDR1 MNHEY and CDR2 SMNVEV (reference sequence).

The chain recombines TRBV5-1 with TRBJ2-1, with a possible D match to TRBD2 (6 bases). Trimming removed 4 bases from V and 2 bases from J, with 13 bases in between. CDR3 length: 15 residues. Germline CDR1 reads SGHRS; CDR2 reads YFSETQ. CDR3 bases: TGCGCCAGCAGCCCTGGACTATCCGCCTACAATGAGCAGTTCTTC. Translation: CASSPGLSAYNEQFF.

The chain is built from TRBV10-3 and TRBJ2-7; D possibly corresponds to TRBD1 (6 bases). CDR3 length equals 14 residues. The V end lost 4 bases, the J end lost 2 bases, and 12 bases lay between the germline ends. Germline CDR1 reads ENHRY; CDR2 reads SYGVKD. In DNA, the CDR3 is TGTGCCATCAGTGGAACGGACAGCCCCTACGAGCAGTACTTC. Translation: CAISGTDSPYEQYF.

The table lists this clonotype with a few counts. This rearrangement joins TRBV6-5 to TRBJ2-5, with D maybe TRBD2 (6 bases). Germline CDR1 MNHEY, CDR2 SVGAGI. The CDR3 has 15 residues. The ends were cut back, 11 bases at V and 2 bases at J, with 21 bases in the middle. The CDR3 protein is CAAGEVLGKQETQYF. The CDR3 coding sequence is TGTGCCGCCGGGGAGGTACTAGGGAAACAAGAGACCCAGTACTTC.

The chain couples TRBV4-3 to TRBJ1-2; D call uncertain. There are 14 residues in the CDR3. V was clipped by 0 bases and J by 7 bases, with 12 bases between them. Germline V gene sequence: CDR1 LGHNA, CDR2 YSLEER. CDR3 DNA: TGCGCCAGCAGCCAAGATGCGAGAATCGGTGGCTACACCTTC. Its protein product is CASSQDARIGGYTF.

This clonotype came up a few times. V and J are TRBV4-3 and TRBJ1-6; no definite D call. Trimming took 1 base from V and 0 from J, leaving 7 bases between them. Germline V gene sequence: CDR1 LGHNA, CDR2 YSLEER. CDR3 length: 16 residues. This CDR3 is CASSQAASSYNSPLHF. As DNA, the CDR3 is TGCGCCAGCAGCCAAGCTGCGTCCTCCTATAATTCACCCCTCCACTTT.

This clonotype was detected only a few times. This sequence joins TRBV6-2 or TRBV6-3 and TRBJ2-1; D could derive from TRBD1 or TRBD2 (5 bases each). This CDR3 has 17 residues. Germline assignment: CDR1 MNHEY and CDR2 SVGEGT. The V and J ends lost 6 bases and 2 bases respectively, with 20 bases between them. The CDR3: CASSLISRGPTYNEQFF. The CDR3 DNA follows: TGTGCCAGCAGCCTTATTAGTCGGGGACCCACCTACAATGAGCAGTTCTTC.

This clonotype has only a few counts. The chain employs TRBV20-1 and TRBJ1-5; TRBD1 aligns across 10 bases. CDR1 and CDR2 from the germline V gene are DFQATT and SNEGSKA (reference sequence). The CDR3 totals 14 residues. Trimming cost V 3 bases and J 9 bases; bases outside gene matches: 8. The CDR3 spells CSASSDRGLVPQHF. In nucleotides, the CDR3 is TGCAGTGCTAGCTCTGACAGGGGGCTCGTGCCCCAGCATTTT.

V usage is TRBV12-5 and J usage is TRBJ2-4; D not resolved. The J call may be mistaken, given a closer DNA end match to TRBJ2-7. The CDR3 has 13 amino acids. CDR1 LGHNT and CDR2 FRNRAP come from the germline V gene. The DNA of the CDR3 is TGTGCTAGTGGTTTGACCGGTACCTACGAGCAGTACTTC. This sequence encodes CASGLTGTYEQYF.

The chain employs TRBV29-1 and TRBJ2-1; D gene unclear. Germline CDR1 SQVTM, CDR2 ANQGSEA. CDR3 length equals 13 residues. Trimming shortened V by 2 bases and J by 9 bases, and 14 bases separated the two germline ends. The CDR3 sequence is CSVELGDTSEQFF. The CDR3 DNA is TGCAGCGTTGAATTAGGAGATACGAGTGAGCAGTTCTTC.

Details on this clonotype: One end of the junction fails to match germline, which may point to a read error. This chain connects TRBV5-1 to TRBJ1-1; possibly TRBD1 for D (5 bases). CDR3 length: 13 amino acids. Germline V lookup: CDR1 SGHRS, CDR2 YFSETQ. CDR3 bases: TGTGCCAGCAGTTCTGGGACGAACACTGAAGCTTTCTTT. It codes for CASSSGTNTEAFF. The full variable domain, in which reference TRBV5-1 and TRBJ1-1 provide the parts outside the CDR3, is KAGVTQTPRYLIKTRGQQVTLSCSPISGHRSVSWYQQTPGQGLQFLFEYFSETQRNKGNFPGRFSGRQFSNSRSEMNVSTLELGDSALYLCASSSGTNTEAFFGQGTRLTVV.

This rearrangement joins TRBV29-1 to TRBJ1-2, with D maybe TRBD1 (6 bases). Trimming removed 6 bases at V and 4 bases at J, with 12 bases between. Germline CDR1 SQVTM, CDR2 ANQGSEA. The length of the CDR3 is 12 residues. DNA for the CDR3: TGCAGCGTCGGAACAGGGCCCTATGGCTACACCTTC. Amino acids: CSVGTGPYGYTF.

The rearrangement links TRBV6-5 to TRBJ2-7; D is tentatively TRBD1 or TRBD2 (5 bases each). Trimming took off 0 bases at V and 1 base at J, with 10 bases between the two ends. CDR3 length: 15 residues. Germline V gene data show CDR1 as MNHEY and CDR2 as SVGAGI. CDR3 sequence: CASSYSGTKSYEQYF. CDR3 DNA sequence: TGTGCCAGCAGTTACTCCGGGACGAAATCCTACGAGCAGTACTTC.

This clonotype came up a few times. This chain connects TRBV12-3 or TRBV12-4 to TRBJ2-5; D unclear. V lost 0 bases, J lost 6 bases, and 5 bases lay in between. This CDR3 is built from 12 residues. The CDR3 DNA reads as TGTGCCAGCAGTTTAGCGTGGCAGACCCAGTACTTC. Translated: CASSLAWQTQYF.

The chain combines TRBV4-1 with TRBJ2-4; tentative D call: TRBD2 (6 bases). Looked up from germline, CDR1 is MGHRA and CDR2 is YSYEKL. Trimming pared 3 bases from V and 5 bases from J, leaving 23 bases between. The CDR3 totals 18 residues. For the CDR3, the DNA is TGCGCCAGCAGCCAGGGCACTCGGGACTCCTTTGGGCAAAACATTCAGTACTTC. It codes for CASSQGTRDSFGQNIQYF.

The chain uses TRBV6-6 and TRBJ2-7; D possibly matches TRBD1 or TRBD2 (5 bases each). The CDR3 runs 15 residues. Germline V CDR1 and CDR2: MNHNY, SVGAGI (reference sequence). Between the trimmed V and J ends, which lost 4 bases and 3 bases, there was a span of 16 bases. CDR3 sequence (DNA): TGTGCCAGCAGTTGGGACCCCCAGGCCCTCTACGAGCAGTACTTC. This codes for CASSWDPQALYEQYF.

DNA for the CDR3: TGTGCCAGCAGCTTATGGTCCAGCTACGAGCAGTACTTC. Amino acids: CASSLWSSYEQYF. This chain uses TRBV7-2 with TRBJ2-7; D call uncertain. The germline V gene encodes CDR1 SGHTA and CDR2 FQGNSA. V was clipped by 2 bases and J by 3 bases, with 8 bases between them. The CDR3 covers 13 residues.

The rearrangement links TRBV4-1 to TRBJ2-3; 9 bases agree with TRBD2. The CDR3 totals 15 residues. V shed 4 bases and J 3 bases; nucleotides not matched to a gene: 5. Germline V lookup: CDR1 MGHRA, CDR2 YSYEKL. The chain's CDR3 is CASSPIAGDTDTQYF. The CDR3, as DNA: TGCGCCAGCAGCCCCATAGCGGGAGATACAGATACGCAGTATTTT.

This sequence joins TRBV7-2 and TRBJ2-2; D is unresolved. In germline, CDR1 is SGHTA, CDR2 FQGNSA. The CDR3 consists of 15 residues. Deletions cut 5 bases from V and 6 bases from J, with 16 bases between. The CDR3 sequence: CASSLGTPGPGELFF. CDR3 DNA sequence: TGTGCCAGCAGCCTCGGCACTCCTGGCCCCGGGGAGCTGTTTTTT.

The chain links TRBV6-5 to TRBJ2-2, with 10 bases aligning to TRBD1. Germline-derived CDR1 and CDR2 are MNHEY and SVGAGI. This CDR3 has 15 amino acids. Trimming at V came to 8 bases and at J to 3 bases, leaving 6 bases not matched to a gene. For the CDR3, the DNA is TGTGCCAGCTCAGCCGGGACAGGGGACACCGGGGAGCTGTTTTTT. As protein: CASSAGTGDTGELFF.

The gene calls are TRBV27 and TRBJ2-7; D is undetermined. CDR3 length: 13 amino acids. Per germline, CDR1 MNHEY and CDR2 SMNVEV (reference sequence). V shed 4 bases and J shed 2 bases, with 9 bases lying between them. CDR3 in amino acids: CASSYRRTYEQYF. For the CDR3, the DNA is TGTGCCAGCAGTTATAGAAGGACCTACGAGCAGTACTTC.

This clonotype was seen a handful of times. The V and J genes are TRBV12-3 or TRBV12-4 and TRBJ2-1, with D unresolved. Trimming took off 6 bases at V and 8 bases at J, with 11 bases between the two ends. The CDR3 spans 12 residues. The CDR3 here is CASRGLMDEQFF. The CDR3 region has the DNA TGTGCCAGCAGAGGGCTCATGGATGAGCAGTTCTTC.

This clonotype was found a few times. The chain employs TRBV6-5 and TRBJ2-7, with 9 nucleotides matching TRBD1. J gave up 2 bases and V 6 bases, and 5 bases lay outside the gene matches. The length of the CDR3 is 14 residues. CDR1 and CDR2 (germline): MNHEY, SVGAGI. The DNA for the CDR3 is TGTGCCAGCAGATTCCGGGACAGGGCCTACGAGCAGTACTTC. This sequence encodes CASRFRDRAYEQYF.